This T cell receptor (beta chain) was recovered during a study of long-term antiretroviral therapy in people with HIV. The V gene's germline CDR1 is SEHNR and CDR2 FQNEAQ (reference sequence). Trimming removed 4 bases from V and 7 bases from J, with 5 bases in between. There are 11 residues in the CDR3. Sequencing relied on immunoSEQ assay v3.0, run at survey level. The method was immunoSEQ multiplex PCR; TCRdb's version includes in-frame clones alone and lacks a portion of them. This table holds some 18,000 clones, 87% found once. The genes are TRBV7-9 and TRBJ2-1, with D maybe TRBD2 (5 bases). This receptor was identified in a man younger than 35 with HIV. The sample here was unsorted PBMCs, taken 2.1 years after starting antiretroviral therapy. The CDR3: CASSSGNEQFF. The CDR3 DNA reads as TGTGCCAGCAGCTCGGGGAATGAGCAGTTCTTC.